The 4 T cell receptor beta chains below come from one sample, sequenced in a study of cytomegalovirus exposure and HLA in healthy donors. Assay: immunoSEQ multiplex PCR; the TCRdb copy retains only in-frame clones and omits some. The sample has 250,000 to 350,000 clones, 88% seen once. Sequencing was done on a sample of PBMCs. Receptors were obtained from a man aged 30 to 39 in good health and CMV-seronegative.

V and J are TRBV5-1 and TRBJ2-3; the match to TRBD2 covers 8 bases. CDR1 and CDR2 (germline): SGHRS, YFSETQ. J lost 4 bases, V lost 4 bases, and 5 bases had no gene match. CDR3 length: 14 residues. The CDR3 region is CASSSGGVPDTQYF. The CDR3 DNA follows: TGCGCCAGCAGCAGCGGGGGTGTGCCAGATACGCAGTATTTT.

In its sample, this clone was seen once. The V and J genes are TRBV6-1 and TRBJ2-7; 10 nucleotides agree with TRBD1. The CDR3 runs 14 residues. The germline CDR1 and CDR2 sequences are MNHNS and SASEGT. The ends lost 6 bases at V and 4 bases at J; junction bases unmatched: 6. The CDR3: CASSRDRGLYEQYF. CDR3 coding DNA: TGTGCCAGCAGCCGGGACAGGGGTCTTTACGAGCAGTACTTC.

The chain combines TRBV27 with TRBJ2-5, with 10 bases fitting TRBD1. The CDR3 has 16 residues. Germline lookup yields CDR1 MNHEY and CDR2 SMNVEV (reference sequence). V gave up 5 bases and J gave up 4 bases; unmatched junction bases: 10. Here the CDR3 reads CASSTQGGQGLETQYF. The CDR3 DNA follows: TGTGCCAGCAGTACCCAGGGGGGACAGGGGTTAGAGACCCAGTACTTC.

The chain employs TRBV29-1 and TRBJ2-3, with TRBD2 identical over 12 bases. After removal of 3 bases from V and 5 bases from J, the junction contained 6 bases not matched to a gene. The germline gives CDR1 SQVTM, CDR2 ANQGSEA. The CDR3 is 15 amino acids. This CDR3 reads CSVEHLAGGLDTQYF. The CDR3 region has the DNA TGCAGCGTTGAGCACCTAGCGGGGGGGTTAGATACGCAGTATTTT.